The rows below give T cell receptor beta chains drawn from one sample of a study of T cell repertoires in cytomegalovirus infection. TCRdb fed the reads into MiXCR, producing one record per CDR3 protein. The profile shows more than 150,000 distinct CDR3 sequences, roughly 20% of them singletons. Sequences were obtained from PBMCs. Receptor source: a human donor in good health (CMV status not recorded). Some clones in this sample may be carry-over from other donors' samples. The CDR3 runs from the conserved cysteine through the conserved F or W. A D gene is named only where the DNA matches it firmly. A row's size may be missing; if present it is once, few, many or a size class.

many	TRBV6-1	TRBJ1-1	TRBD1	CASSAPGTGVTEAFF	TGTGCCAGCAGTGCCCCAGGGACAGGGGTGACTGAAGCTTTCTTT
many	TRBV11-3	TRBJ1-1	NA	CASSLNTEAFF	TGTGCCAGCAGCTTGAACACTGAAGCTTTCTTT
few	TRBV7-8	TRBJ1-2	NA	CASTLYPTYGYTF	TGTGCCAGCACCTTATACCCGACGTATGGCTACACCTTC
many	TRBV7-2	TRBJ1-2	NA	CASTPAPVGYGYTF	TGTGCCAGCACTCCCGCCCCGGTTGGCTATGGCTACACCTTC
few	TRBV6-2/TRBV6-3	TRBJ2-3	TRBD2	CASSPGLAFDTQYF	TGTGCCAGCAGTCCGGGACTAGCGTTCGATACGCAGTATTTT
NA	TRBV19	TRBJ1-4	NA	CASSRRRFGEKLFF	TGTGCCAGTAGTAGGAGGAGGTTCGGTGAAAAACTGTTTTTT
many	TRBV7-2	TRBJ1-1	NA	CASSIVGMTEAFF	TGTGCCAGCAGCATCGTGGGGATGACTGAAGCTTTCTTT
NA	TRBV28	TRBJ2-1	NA	CASSPRTWRAYNEQFF	TGTGCCAGCAGTCCCCGGACTTGGCGGGCCTACAATGAGCAGTTCTTC
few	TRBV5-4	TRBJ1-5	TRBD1	CASSPGTGGAGQPQHF	TGTGCCAGCAGCCCTGGGACAGGGGGCGCCGGTCAGCCCCAGCATTTT
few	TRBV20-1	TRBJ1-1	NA	CSAREPWGSGPFF	TGCAGTGCTAGAGAGCCTTGGGGATCGGGGCCTTTCTTT